These 28 T cell receptor beta chains originate from one sample sequenced in a study of shared clonotypes between healthy human individuals. The repertoire was sequenced with immunoSEQ multiplex PCR; TCRdb's copy has only in-frame clones and lacks some. The repertoire consists of roughly 1.4 million clones, with roughly 98.5% occurring once and the leading ten covering over 0.3%. The specimen sequenced was naive CD4+ T cells sorted from blood. Subset given: CD45RA+ positively selected. The receptors derive from a man aged 25 to 40 in good health.

The CDR3 nucleotides read TGCGCCAGCAGCGGGAGGGGGACTAGCGGGAGTAACTCCTACAATGAGCAGTTCTTC. Amino acid sequence: CASSGRGTSGSNSYNEQFF. The genes are TRBV5-1 and TRBJ2-1; 14 bases map to TRBD2. Per germline, CDR1 SGHRS and CDR2 YFSETQ. CDR3 length equals 19 residues. V dropped 4 bases and J dropped 0; count of bases not matched to a gene: 9.

The genes are TRBV5-1 and TRBJ2-5; 8 bases are shared with TRBD1. The germline V gene has CDR1 SGHRS and CDR2 YFSETQ. This CDR3 is 14 amino acids long. Trimming at V came to 4 bases and at J to 5 bases, leaving 7 bases not matched to a gene. CDR3 region: CASSTSGGLETQYF. The DNA of the CDR3 is TGCGCCAGCAGCACCTCAGGGGGCCTTGAGACCCAGTACTTC.

The chain employs TRBV5-4 and TRBJ1-2, with D unclear. The V and J ends lost 6 bases and 3 bases respectively, with 12 bases between them. CDR1 SGHNT and CDR2 YYREEE come from the germline V gene (reference sequence). The CDR3 is made up of 13 amino acids. CDR3 protein: CASNPSGDYGYTF. CDR3 coding DNA: TGTGCCAGCAACCCATCCGGGGACTATGGCTACACCTTC.

The chain recombines TRBV27 with TRBJ2-1; 9 bases match TRBD1. The germline V gene encodes CDR1 MNHEY and CDR2 SMNVEV (reference sequence). V dropped 0 bases and J dropped 7; count of bases not matched to a gene: 7. This CDR3 is built from 16 residues. For the CDR3, the DNA is TGTGCCAGCAGTTTATCCACGGACAGGGGAAGTAATGAGCAGTTCTTC. This sequence encodes CASSLSTDRGSNEQFF.

Only one count was recorded for this clone. The V call is TRBV7-9, the J call TRBJ1-4; 8 bases are shared with TRBD1. The CDR3 totals 14 residues. After removal of 1 base from V and 8 bases from J, the junction contained 3 bases not matched to a gene. Germline-derived CDR1 and CDR2 are SEHNR and FQNEAQ (reference sequence). DNA for the CDR3: TGTGCCAGCAGCTTAGGTGCAGGGGGCGAAAAACTGTTTTTT. Its protein is CASSLGAGGEKLFF.

Worth noting for this clone: A read error may account for a junction end that differs from germline. The CDR3 bases are TGTGCTAGCAGCCCGGGAGACACCGGGGAGCTGTTTTTT. The encoded protein is CASSPGDTGELFF. The rearrangement joins TRBV7-7 to TRBJ2-2; a possible D gene is TRBD2 (6 bases). Per the germline V gene, CDR1 is SSHAT and CDR2 is FNYEAQ (reference sequence). This CDR3 comprises 13 residues.

The chain combines TRBV18 with TRBJ1-5; possibly TRBD1 for D (5 bases). This CDR3 contains 16 residues. The germline CDR1 and CDR2 sequences are KGHSH and LQKENI. Trimming shortened V by 2 bases and J by 8 bases, and 19 bases separated the two germline ends. This chain's CDR3 is CASSPVGDRGQKPQHF. The DNA for the CDR3 is TGTGCCAGCTCACCAGTCGGGGACCGAGGACAAAAGCCCCAGCATTTT.

About this clone: The same CDR3 also results from other DNA sequences found in this sample. The rearrangement uses TRBV5-1 and TRBJ1-5; no firm D call. Trimming took off 1 base at V and 2 bases at J, with 4 bases between the two ends. Germline V gives CDR1 SGHRS, CDR2 YFSETQ. This CDR3 spans 13 amino acids. The CDR3: CASSLRGNQPQHF. The CDR3 nucleotides are TGCGCCAGCAGCTTGAGAGGCAATCAGCCCCAGCATTTT.

The chain uses TRBV9 and TRBJ2-2, with D perhaps being TRBD1 or TRBD2 (5 bases each). The germline V gene encodes CDR1 SGDLS and CDR2 YYNGEE. Trimming left V 4 bases short and J 0 bases short, with 13 bases between. The CDR3 is 16 amino acids. The CDR3 bases are TGTGCCAGCAGCCGGGACCCAGCACCGAACACCGGGGAGCTGTTTTTT. Residues: CASSRDPAPNTGELFF.

This rearrangement joins TRBV5-1 to TRBJ1-5, with a tentative D call TRBD1 (6 bases). CDR3 length equals 15 residues. V lost 4 bases, J lost 2 bases, and 13 bases lay in between. The germline gives CDR1 SGHRS, CDR2 YFSETQ. The CDR3 region has the DNA TGCGCCAGCAGCATCGGACAGCCTCGCAATCAGCCCCAGCATTTT. The encoded protein is CASSIGQPRNQPQHF. The full variable domain, in which reference TRBV5-1 and TRBJ1-5 provide the parts outside the CDR3, is KAGVTQTPRYLIKTRGQQVTLSCSPISGHRSVSWYQQTPGQGLQFLFEYFSETQRNKGNFPGRFSGRQFSNSRSEMNVSTLELGDSALYLCASSIGQPRNQPQHFGDGTRLSIL.

This rearrangement joins TRBV28 to TRBJ1-2; D not resolved. CDR1 is MDHEN and CDR2 is SYDVKM in the germline V gene. Trimming took 5 bases from V and 4 from J, leaving 8 bases between them. This CDR3 has 12 residues. CDR3 in DNA: TGTGCCAGCAGTCCCGACGTCTATGGCTACACCTTC. This sequence encodes CASSPDVYGYTF.

This chain links TRBV18 with TRBJ1-2; 7 bases fit TRBD1. CDR1 KGHSH and CDR2 LQKENI come from the germline V gene. Trimming cost V 5 bases and J 5 bases; bases outside gene matches: 11. The CDR3 runs 15 residues. The CDR3 sequence: CASSDQGGAGYGYTF. CDR3 DNA: TGTGCCAGCTCAGACCAGGGGGGCGCTGGGTATGGCTACACCTTC.

The J gene is TRBJ2-1, the V gene TRBV11-2; tentative D call: TRBD2 (5 bases). The CDR3 spans 17 residues. The V end was cut by 0 bases, the J end by 0 bases, with 12 bases between. Germline V lookup: CDR1 SGHAT, CDR2 FQNNGV. CDR3 amino acids: CASSLEKRISSYNEQFF. CDR3 bases: TGTGCCAGCAGCTTAGAGAAGCGGATAAGCTCCTACAATGAGCAGTTCTTC.

The chain employs TRBV19 and TRBJ1-2; D not certain. The CDR3 consists of 14 residues. CDR1 is LNHDA, CDR2 SQIVND, per germline (reference sequence). The ends were cut back, 5 bases at V and 5 bases at J, with 15 bases in the middle. The CDR3 loop reads CASSLGSMGYGYTF. CDR3 in DNA: TGTGCCAGTAGTCTCGGGTCGATGGGATATGGCTACACCTTC.

The V call is TRBV9, the J call TRBJ2-6; TRBD1 agrees at 8 bases. CDR1 is SGDLS and CDR2 is YYNGEE in the germline V gene. J gave up 4 bases and V 6 bases, and 9 bases lay outside the gene matches. The CDR3 length is 16 residues. CDR3 in DNA: TGTGCCAGCATGGGCAGGGGGCGCGACGGGGCCAACGTCCTGACTTTC. This gives the protein CASMGRGRDGANVLTF.

The chain recombines TRBV5-1 with TRBJ1-2; 10 nucleotides line up with TRBD1. Trimming at V came to 0 bases and at J to 6 bases, leaving 5 bases not matched to a gene. CDR1 and CDR2 (germline): SGHRS, YFSETQ. The CDR3 length is 15 residues. For the CDR3, the DNA is TGCGCCAGCAGCTTGGAGACAGGGGGCATAGATGGCTACACCTTC. It codes for CASSLETGGIDGYTF. Full variable domain (rest looked up from reference TRBV5-1 and TRBJ1-2): KAGVTQTPRYLIKTRGQQVTLSCSPISGHRSVSWYQQTPGQGLQFLFEYFSETQRNKGNFPGRFSGRQFSNSRSEMNVSTLELGDSALYLCASSLETGGIDGYTFGSGTRLTVV.

This chain connects TRBV29-1 to TRBJ1-4; the D gene is possibly TRBD1 (5 bases). Germline assignment: CDR1 SQVTM and CDR2 ANQGSEA. V lost 7 bases and J 6 bases, leaving 21 bases between the germline ends. There are 15 residues in the CDR3. CDR3 sequence (DNA): TGCAGCGCCAAGAACCACAGGTCCGGGGATGAAAAACTGTTTTTT. This translates into CSAKNHRSGDEKLFF.

CDR3 protein: CASSLLLAGERDEQFF. The CDR3 DNA reads TGCGCCAGCAGCTTACTACTAGCGGGAGAAAGGGATGAGCAGTTCTTC. The chain couples TRBV5-1 to TRBJ2-1; 11 bases agree with TRBD2. Trimming took 2 bases from V and 8 from J; bases not matched to a gene: 9. CDR1 SGHRS and CDR2 YFSETQ come from the germline V gene. This CDR3 comprises 16 residues.

This clone was seen only once. The CDR3 DNA follows: TGTGCCAGCAGGTCAAAGAATGAGCAGTTCTTC. Protein: CASRSKNEQFF. This chain joins TRBV2 and TRBJ2-1; D gene uncertain. Germline V lookup: CDR1 SNHLY, CDR2 FYNNEI. The CDR3 is 11 residues long. The germline V and J ends were trimmed by 6 bases and 7 bases, with 7 bases remaining between them.

The gene calls are TRBV7-2 and TRBJ2-7; TRBD1 matches 9 bases. The germline CDR1 and CDR2 sequences are SGHTA and FQGNSA. Trimming took 3 bases from V and 5 from J; bases not matched to a gene: 11. The CDR3 runs 16 residues. The CDR3 DNA follows: TGTGCCAGCAGCTTCCAGCCCCCACAGGGGGCCCACGAGCAGTACTTC. Its translation: CASSFQPPQGAHEQYF.

The chain couples TRBV19 to TRBJ2-5; TRBD1 is a possible D gene (6 bases). The CDR3 totals 12 residues. Germline V gene lookup returns CDR1 LNHDA and CDR2 SQIVND (reference sequence). Trimming cost V 6 bases and J 3 bases, with 8 bases left between them. CDR3 loop: CASSHREETQYF. CDR3 sequence (DNA): TGTGCCAGTAGCCACAGGGAAGAGACCCAGTACTTC. The whole variable domain, filled in from reference TRBV19 and TRBJ2-5, reads DGGITQSPKYLFRKEGQNVTLSCEQNLNHDAMYWYRQDPGQGLRLIYYSQIVNDFQKGDIAEGYSVSREKKESFPLTVTSAQKNPTAFYLCASSHREETQYFGPGTRLLVL.

A note on this clone: This sample also contains other DNA sequences that code for the same CDR3. The chain has TRBV10-1 and TRBJ2-7; D is unclear. The germline gives CDR1 WNHNN, CDR2 SYGVQD (reference sequence). CDR3 length equals 11 residues. V shed 2 bases and J shed 4 bases, with 3 bases lying between them. CDR3 DNA: TGCGCCAGCAGTGAGGGGTACGAGCAGTACTTC. Amino acid sequence: CASSEGYEQYF.

This chain connects TRBV4-1 to TRBJ2-7; a possible D gene is TRBD1 (5 bases). The CDR3 has 11 residues. From germline, CDR1 is MGHRA and CDR2 YSYEKL. V shed 4 bases and J shed 6 bases, with 7 bases lying between them. CDR3 nucleotides: TGCGCCAGCAGCCTCCAGGGCGAGCAGTACTTC. It encodes CASSLQGEQYF.

The rearrangement joins TRBV6-6 to TRBJ1-5, with 7 bases aligning to TRBD1. Losses at the gene ends were 5 bases for V and 5 bases for J; bases not matched to a gene: 6. Germline CDR1 reads MNHNY; CDR2 reads SVGAGI (reference sequence). CDR3 length: 14 residues. The CDR3 region is CASSAWTGYQPQHF. As DNA, the CDR3 is TGTGCCAGCAGTGCTTGGACAGGATATCAGCCCCAGCATTTT.

The J gene is TRBJ2-6, the V gene TRBV10-3, with D maybe TRBD2 (5 bases). The CDR3 is 14 amino acids. V was trimmed by 7 bases and J by 2 bases, leaving 9 bases between them. Looked up from germline, CDR1 is ENHRY and CDR2 is SYGVKD. CDR3: CAITGGTGANVLTF. In DNA form, the CDR3 reads TGTGCCATCACCGGAGGCACTGGGGCCAACGTCCTGACTTTC.

The J gene is TRBJ2-7, the V gene TRBV7-8, with a tentative D call TRBD2 (7 bases). The CDR3 is 13 residues long. Germline V gene data show CDR1 as SGHVS and CDR2 as FQNEAQ. Trimming left V 2 bases short and J 7 bases short, with 12 bases between. This chain's CDR3 is CASSLTGRGEQYF. CDR3 nucleotide sequence: TGTGCCAGCAGCTTAACAGGGAGGGGGGAGCAGTACTTC. The whole variable domain, filled in from reference TRBV7-8 and TRBJ2-7, reads GAGVSQSPRYKVAKRGQDVALRCDPISGHVSLFWYQQALGQGPEFLTYFQNEAQLDKSGLPSDRFFAERPEGSVSTLKIQRTQQEDSAVYLCASSLTGRGEQYFGPGTRLTVT.

This chain uses TRBV7-3 with TRBJ2-7; possibly TRBD1 or TRBD2 for D (5 bases each). V was pared by 5 bases and J by 5 bases, with 13 bases between. The germline gives CDR1 SGHTA, CDR2 FQGTGA. The CDR3 runs 13 residues. The CDR3 spells CASSISRDHEQYF. The CDR3 DNA follows: TGTGCCAGCAGCATATCCAGGGACCACGAGCAGTACTTC. Variable domain in full (rest from reference TRBV7-3 and TRBJ2-7): GAGVSQTPSNKVTEKGKYVELRCDPISGHTALYWYRQSLGQGPEFLIYFQGTGAADDSGLPNDRFFAVRPEGSVSTLKIQRTERGDSAVYLCASSISRDHEQYFGPGTRLTVT.

The chain recombines TRBV28 with TRBJ1-1; no reliable D call. Germline CDR1 is MDHEN and CDR2 is SYDVKM. The CDR3 runs to 12 residues. The V gene lost 3 bases and the J gene lost 4 bases, with 6 bases spanning the gap. CDR3 coding DNA: TGTGCCAGCAGTTTTTCCCCCACTGAAGCTTTCTTT. Residues: CASSFSPTEAFF. The variable domain in full, completed from reference TRBV28 and TRBJ1-1, reads DVKVTQSSRYLVKRTGEKVFLECVQDMDHENMFWYRQDPGLGLRLIYFSYDVKMKEKGDIPEGYSVSREKKERFSLILESASTNQTSMYLCASSFSPTEAFFGQGTRLTVV.